This T cell receptor (beta chain) comes out of a study of cytomegalovirus exposure and HLA in healthy donors. Per germline, CDR1 SGHRS and CDR2 YFSETQ. The ends lost 0 bases at V and 1 base at J; junction bases unmatched: 0. CDR3 length equals 15 residues. PCR was performed using 60 Vbeta and 13 Jbeta primers. Authors' data handling: About 11 million of the roughly 80 million unique TCR beta chains counted in a later analysis were shared. The method was immunoSEQ multiplex PCR; TCRdb's version includes in-frame clones alone and lacks a portion of them. V, J and clone size were drawn from that table, and D and trimming were deduced from the DNA. Here the sample spans around 200,000 clones, 70% being singletons.

V is TRBV5-1 and J is TRBJ2-2; 7 positions agree with TRBD2. The TCR originated in a middle-aged man in good health and CMV-seropositive. The source material was PBMCs. The CDR3 protein is CASSLASGNTGELFF. The CDR3 coding sequence is TGCGCCAGCAGCTTGGCTAGCGGGAACACCGGGGAGCTGTTTTTT. Full variable domain (missing parts from reference TRBV5-1 and TRBJ2-2): KAGVTQTPRYLIKTRGQQVTLSCSPISGHRSVSWYQQTPGQGLQFLFEYFSETQRNKGNFPGRFSGRQFSNSRSEMNVSTLELGDSALYLCASSLASGNTGELFFGEGSRLTVL.